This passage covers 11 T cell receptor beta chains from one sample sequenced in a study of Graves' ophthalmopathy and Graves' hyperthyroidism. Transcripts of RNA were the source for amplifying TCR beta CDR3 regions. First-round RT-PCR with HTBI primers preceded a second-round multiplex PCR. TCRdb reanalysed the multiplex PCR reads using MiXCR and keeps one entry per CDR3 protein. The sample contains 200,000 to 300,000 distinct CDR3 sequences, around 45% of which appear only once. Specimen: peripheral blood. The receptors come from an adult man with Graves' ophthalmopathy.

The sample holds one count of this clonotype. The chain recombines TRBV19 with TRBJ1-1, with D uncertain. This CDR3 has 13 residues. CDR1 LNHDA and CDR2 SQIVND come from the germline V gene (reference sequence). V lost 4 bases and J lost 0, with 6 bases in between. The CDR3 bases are TGTGCCAGTAGTACAATCTTGAACACTGAAGCTTTCTTT. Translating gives CASSTILNTEAFF.

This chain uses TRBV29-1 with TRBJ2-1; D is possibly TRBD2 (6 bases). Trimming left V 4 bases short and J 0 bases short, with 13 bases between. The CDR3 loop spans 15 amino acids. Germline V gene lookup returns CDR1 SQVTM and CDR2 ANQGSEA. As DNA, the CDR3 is TGCAGCGTTGGACTAGGCCCTAGCTCCTACAATGAGCAGTTCTTC. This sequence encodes CSVGLGPSSYNEQFF.

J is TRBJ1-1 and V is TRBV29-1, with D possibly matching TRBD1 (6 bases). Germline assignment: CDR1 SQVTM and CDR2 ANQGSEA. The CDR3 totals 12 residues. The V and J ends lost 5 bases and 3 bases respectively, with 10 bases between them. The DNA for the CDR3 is TGCAGCGTTAACCCAGGGGACACTGAAGCTTTCTTT. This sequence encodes CSVNPGDTEAFF.

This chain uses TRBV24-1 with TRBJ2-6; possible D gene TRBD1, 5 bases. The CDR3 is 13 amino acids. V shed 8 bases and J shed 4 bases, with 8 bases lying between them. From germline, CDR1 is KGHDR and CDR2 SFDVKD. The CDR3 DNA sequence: TGTGCCACCACAGGGCGCGGGGCCAACGTCCTGACTTTC. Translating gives CATTGRGANVLTF.

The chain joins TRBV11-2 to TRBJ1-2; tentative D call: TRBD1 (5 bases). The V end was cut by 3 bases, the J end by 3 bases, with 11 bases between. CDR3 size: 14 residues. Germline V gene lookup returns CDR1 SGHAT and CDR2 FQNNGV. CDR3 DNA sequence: TGTGCCAGCAGCTTGAGACTAGGGGACTATGGCTACACCTTC. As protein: CASSLRLGDYGYTF.

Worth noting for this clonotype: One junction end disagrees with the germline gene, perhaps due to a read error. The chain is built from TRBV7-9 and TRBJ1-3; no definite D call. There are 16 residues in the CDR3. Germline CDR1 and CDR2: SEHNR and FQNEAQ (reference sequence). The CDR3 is CASSQGGRTGGNTIYF. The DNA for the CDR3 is TGCGCCAGCAGCCAAGGAGGACGGACCGGTGGAAACACCATATATTTT.

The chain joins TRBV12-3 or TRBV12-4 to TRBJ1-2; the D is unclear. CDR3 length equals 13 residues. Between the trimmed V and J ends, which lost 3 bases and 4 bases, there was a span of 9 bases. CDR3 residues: CASSLESSYGYTF. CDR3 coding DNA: TGTGCCAGCAGTTTGGAGTCGAGCTATGGCTACACCTTC.

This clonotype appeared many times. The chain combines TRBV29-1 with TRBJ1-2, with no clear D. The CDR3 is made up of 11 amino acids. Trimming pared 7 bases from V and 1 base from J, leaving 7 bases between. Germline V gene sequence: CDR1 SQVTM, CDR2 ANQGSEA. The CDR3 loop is CSAVLNYGYTF. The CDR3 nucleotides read TGCAGCGCCGTACTTAACTATGGCTACACCTTC.

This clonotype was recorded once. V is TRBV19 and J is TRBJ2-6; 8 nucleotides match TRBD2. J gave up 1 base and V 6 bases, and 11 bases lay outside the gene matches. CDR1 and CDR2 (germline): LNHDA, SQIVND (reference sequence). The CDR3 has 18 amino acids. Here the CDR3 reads CASRGILASGSGANVLTF. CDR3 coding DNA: TGTGCCAGTAGGGGGATCTTGGCTAGCGGGTCTGGGGCCAACGTCCTGACTTTC.

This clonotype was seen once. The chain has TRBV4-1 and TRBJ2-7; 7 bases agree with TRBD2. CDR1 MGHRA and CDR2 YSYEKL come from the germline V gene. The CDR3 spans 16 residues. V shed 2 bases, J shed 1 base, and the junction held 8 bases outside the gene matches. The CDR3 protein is CASSQRVGLDSYEQYF. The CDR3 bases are TGCGCCAGCAGCCAAAGAGTCGGACTAGATTCCTACGAGCAGTACTTC.

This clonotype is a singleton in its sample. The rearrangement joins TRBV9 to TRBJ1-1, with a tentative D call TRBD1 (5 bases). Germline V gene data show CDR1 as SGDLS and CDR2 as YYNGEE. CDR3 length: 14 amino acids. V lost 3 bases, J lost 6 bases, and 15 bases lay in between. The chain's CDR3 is CASSGAGPNSEAFF. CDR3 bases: TGTGCCAGCAGCGGGGCAGGGCCAAACTCTGAAGCTTTCTTT.